The rows below give T cell receptor beta chains drawn from one sample of a study of shared clonotypes between healthy human individuals. Profiled with immunoSEQ multiplex PCR; TCRdb holds only in-frame clones, not every one. The sample yields more than 2,000,000 clones, 80% to 95% seen once. Sequenced input: naive CD4+ T cells from PBMCs. Every receptor here comes from a man younger than 30 in good health. Some clones in this sample may be carry-over from other donors' samples. CDR3s include the opening cysteine and the closing phenylalanine or tryptophan. The order of the fields is clone size, J gene, D gene, V gene, CDR3 protein, CDR3 DNA. A D gene is named only where the DNA matches it firmly. Clone size is given for some rows only: seen once, a few or many times, or a class if the clone is expanded.

>-|TRBJ2-1|-|TRBV15
CATSRGGAEAYNEQFF
TGTGCCACCAGCAGAGGGGGGGCCGAGGCCTACAATGAGCAGTTCTTC
>few|TRBJ1-1|-|TRBV18
CASRLRGVRNTEAFF
TGTGCCAGCCGGCTTAGGGGCGTGAGAAACACTGAAGCTTTCTTT
>-|TRBJ1-6|TRBD1|TRBV11-2
CASTLGRTGGINSPLHF
TGTGCCAGCACCTTAGGCAGGACAGGGGGCATTAATTCACCCCTCCACTTT
>-|TRBJ1-3|TRBD1|TRBV6-5
CASSRTGDSGNTIYF
TGTGCCAGCAGTCGGACAGGGGATTCTGGAAACACCATATATTTT
>-|TRBJ1-2|TRBD1|TRBV6-5
CASRNHRGNYGYTF
TGTGCCAGCAGGAACCACAGGGGGAACTATGGCTACACCTTC
>-|TRBJ1-2|-|TRBV6-6
CASSYSGSRGGYTF
TGTGCCAGCAGTTACAGTGGGTCCCGTGGCGGCTACACCTTC
>once|TRBJ1-2|-|TRBV9
CASSPQTDFNYGYTF
TGTGCCAGCAGCCCCCAGACAGATTTTAACTATGGCTACACCTTC
>-|TRBJ1-5|-|TRBV28
CASSPPRYGGNQPQHF
TGTGCCAGCAGTCCCCCCCGCTACGGAGGCAATCAGCCCCAGCATTTT
>-|TRBJ2-1|TRBD2|TRBV25-1
CASSSSGRAYNEQFF
TGTGCCAGCAGCTCGAGCGGGAGGGCCTACAATGAGCAGTTCTTC
>once|TRBJ2-5|TRBD2|TRBV19
CASSSLGTSGGVTQYF
TGTGCCAGTAGTTCACTCGGGACTAGCGGAGGGGTGACCCAGTACTTC
>-|TRBJ2-3|-|TRBV27
CASSFRDTQYF
TGTGCCAGCAGTTTCAGAGATACGCAGTATTTT
>-|TRBJ1-5|-|TRBV6-1
CASSPWGTPNQPQHF
TGTGCCAGCAGCCCGTGGGGGACACCGAATCAGCCCCAGCATTTT
>-|TRBJ2-7|TRBD2|TRBV15
CATSRGLAAPYEQYF
TGTGCCACCAGCAGAGGACTAGCGGCACCCTACGAGCAGTACTTC
>-|TRBJ2-2|-|TRBV18
CASSPTGIVNTGELFF
TGTGCCAGCTCACCGACCGGGATTGTGAACACCGGGGAGCTGTTTTTT
>-|TRBJ2-7|TRBD1|TRBV27
CASRPGQGGEQYF
TGTGCCAGCAGACCTGGACAGGGTGGCGAGCAGTACTTC
>-|TRBJ2-7|-|TRBV28
CASSLRQGMVNEQYF
TGTGCCAGCAGTTTAAGGCAGGGGATGGTTAACGAGCAGTACTTC
>-|TRBJ2-1|-|TRBV11-2
CASHITGYNEQFF
TGTGCCAGTCATATTACAGGATACAATGAGCAGTTCTTC
>-|TRBJ2-3|TRBD2|TRBV27
CASSLRSIAGDTDTQYF
TGTGCCAGCAGTTTACGCTCGATAGCGGGAGACACGGATACGCAGTATTTT
>-|TRBJ2-2|-|TRBV10-1
CASSESYTANTGELFF
TGCGCCAGCAGTGAGTCGTACACGGCGAACACCGGGGAGCTGTTTTTT
>-|TRBJ1-4|-|TRBV5-1
CASSLVTNEKLFF
TGCGCCAGCAGCTTGGTTACTAATGAAAAACTGTTTTTT
>-|TRBJ1-1|-|TRBV7-2
CASSPTGGDTEAFF
TGTGCCAGCAGCCCAACGGGGGGAGACACTGAAGCTTTCTTT
>-|TRBJ1-1|-|TRBV15
CATSRVIGGEAFF
TGTGCCACCAGCAGAGTCATAGGGGGTGAAGCTTTCTTT
>-|TRBJ2-3|TRBD2|TRBV9
CASSVGLAGAGTDTQYF
TGTGCCAGCAGCGTCGGACTAGCGGGAGCTGGCACAGATACGCAGTATTTT
>-|TRBJ2-7|-|TRBV5-6
CASSQWRDYEQYF
TGTGCCAGCAGCCAGTGGCGGGATTACGAGCAGTACTTC
>-|TRBJ2-7|-|TRBV19
CASQAGHLSYEQYF
TGTGCCAGTCAAGCGGGACACCTCTCCTACGAGCAGTACTTC
>-|TRBJ1-1|-|TRBV23-1
CASTLTGNTEAFF
TGCGCCAGCACCCTAACAGGGAACACTGAAGCTTTCTTT
>-|TRBJ2-2|-|TRBV7-2
CARKEGTGELFF
TGTGCCAGAAAGGAAGGGACCGGGGAGCTGTTTTTT
>-|TRBJ2-7|-|TRBV29-1
CSVQEGWMGQYF
TGCAGCGTGCAAGAGGGGTGGATGGGGCAGTACTTC
>-|TRBJ2-7|-|TRBV7-8
CASSSRRTIYEQYF
TGTGCCAGCAGCTCCCGCAGGACTATCTACGAGCAGTACTTC
>-|TRBJ2-3|-|TRBV28
CASSSGADTQYF
TGTGCCAGCTCGTCGGGGGCAGATACGCAGTATTTT
>-|TRBJ1-1|-|TRBV6-5
CASSYSENTEAFF
TGTGCCAGCAGTTACTCCGAAAACACTGAAGCTTTCTTT
>-|TRBJ2-3|-|TRBV28
CASRDSRGTDTQYF
TGTGCCAGCAGGGACTCCCGAGGGACAGATACGCAGTATTTT
>-|TRBJ2-2|TRBD1|TRBV7-9
CASSSDRDTGELFF
TGTGCCAGCAGCTCAGACAGGGACACCGGGGAGCTGTTTTTT
>-|TRBJ2-7|-|TRBV5-6
CASSFLRFTHEQYF
TGTGCCAGCAGCTTTTTGCGGTTCACCCACGAGCAGTACTTC
>-|TRBJ2-1|TRBD2|TRBV28
CASSRLAGSYNEQFF
TGTGCCAGCAGCCGACTAGCGGGATCCTACAATGAGCAGTTCTTC
>-|TRBJ1-4|-|TRBV2
CASSDDREKLFF
TGTGCCAGCAGTGATGACCGGGAAAAACTGTTTTTT
>-|TRBJ1-2|TRBD1|TRBV6-4
CASSPTGRNGYTF
TGTGCCAGCAGTCCGACAGGGAGGAATGGCTACACCTTC
>-|TRBJ2-5|-|TRBV6-6
CASSPIGGETQYF
TGTGCCAGCAGCCCTATAGGGGGAGAGACCCAGTACTTC
>-|TRBJ1-4|-|TRBV5-4
CASSLDQGLGNEKLFF
TGTGCCAGCAGCTTGGACCAGGGCCTGGGTAATGAAAAACTGTTTTTT
>once|TRBJ2-2|TRBD2|TRBV18
CASSPKGLAGPNTGELFF
TGTGCCAGCTCACCGAAGGGACTAGCGGGACCTAACACCGGGGAGCTGTTTTTT
>-|TRBJ2-5|-|TRBV5-1
CASSLGDPGGTQYF
TGCGCCAGCAGCTTGGGAGACCCTGGGGGGACCCAGTACTTC
>-|TRBJ1-3|-|TRBV29-1
CSVEVPGNFGNTIYF
TGCAGCGTTGAAGTCCCGGGGAATTTCGGAAACACCATATATTTT
>few|TRBJ2-5|-|TRBV30
CAWSVEETQYF
TGTGCCTGGAGTGTAGAAGAGACCCAGTACTTC
>-|TRBJ2-5|TRBD2|TRBV28
CASSSGLAGVQETQYF
TGTGCCAGCAGTTCCGGACTAGCGGGAGTTCAAGAGACCCAGTACTTC
>once|TRBJ1-5|TRBD1|TRBV30
CAWSGSGQDQPQHF
TGTGCCTGGAGTGGATCGGGACAGGATCAGCCCCAGCATTTT
>-|TRBJ2-5|-|TRBV6-6
CASNGVGTQYF
TGTGCCAGCAATGGGGTGGGGACCCAGTACTTC
>-|TRBJ1-2|-|TRBV18
CASSLFSPETNYGYTF
TGTGCCAGCTCCCTATTTTCGCCAGAGACTAACTATGGCTACACCTTC
>few|TRBJ1-1|-|TRBV7-9
CASSSGWVGATAFF
TGTGCCAGCAGCTCGGGATGGGTCGGGGCCACAGCTTTCTTT
>once|TRBJ2-1|TRBD2|TRBV10-3
CAISPTSGVTNEQFF
TGTGCCATCAGTCCTACTAGCGGAGTTACCAATGAGCAGTTCTTC
>-|TRBJ1-1|-|TRBV7-3
CASSLGQGTEAFF
TGTGCCAGCAGCTTAGGGCAGGGCACTGAAGCTTTCTTT
>-|TRBJ2-1|TRBD2|TRBV4-2
CATRTSGRNEQFF
TGTGCCACCCGGACTAGCGGGAGGAATGAGCAGTTCTTC
>-|TRBJ2-3|-|TRBV14
CASSQGAYTDTQYF
TGTGCCAGCAGCCAGGGAGCTTACACAGATACGCAGTATTTT
>-|TRBJ2-7|-|TRBV7-9
CASSWSSGEQYF
TGTGCCAGCAGCTGGAGCAGCGGAGAGCAGTACTTC
>-|TRBJ2-5|-|TRBV28
CASSQGETQYF
TGTGCCAGCAGTCAAGGGGAGACCCAGTACTTC
>-|TRBJ2-1|-|TRBV7-2
CASSLGGDPYNEQFF
TGTGCCAGCAGCTTGGGCGGGGATCCCTACAATGAGCAGTTCTTC